This T cell receptor beta chain emerged from a study of shared clonotypes between healthy human individuals. Turning to the study itself: The study enrolled a couple of women and three men aged 18 to 49. Used for every donor were three CD4 naive, three CD4 memory, two CD8 naive and one CD8 memory plate.

Data came from immunoSEQ multiplex PCR; TCRdb stores just in-frame clones and leaves some out. The table has some 2.1 million clones, roughly 95% seen once. Every one of the donors was a Caucasian adult that lived in Nashville, Tennessee. CD45RA+ naive and CD45RA-negative memory subsets were separated from CD4+ cells. V was shortened by 4 bases and J by 6 bases, with 13 bases between the two germline ends. Germline CDR1 reads MGHRA; CDR2 reads YSYEKL. This CDR3 is 13 amino acids long. The chain recombines TRBV4-1 with TRBJ2-7; D ambiguous. Sequences were obtained from naive CD4+ T cells sorted from blood. Documented subset: CD45RA+ positively selected. The TCR was taken from a man between 18 and 35 years old in good health. The CDR3 DNA reads as TGCGCCAGCAGCCCCCAAGACTGGAGCGAGCAGTACTTC. Amino acids: CASSPQDWSEQYF.